This T cell receptor (beta chain) was observed in a study of Tregs in tolerant kidney transplant recipients. General study findings and limits: Few patients were studied, so findings need validation in larger groups. For some patients, primers changed over time, blocking nucleotide-level comparison. No direct test of biological reproducibility was done here.

Worth noting for this clone: Its antigen is not known.

Related graft donors supplied nonmyeloablative bone marrow transplants, and mixed chimerism was transient. Thawed PBMCs were FACS-sorted into unstimulated CD4+CD25+CD127- regulatory T cells, CD4+CD25- non-regulatory cells, CD4 and CD8 cells. Assay used: immunoSEQ multiplex PCR; TCRdb lists only in-frame clones, some missing. The sample records fewer than 95,000 clones, approximately 93% being singletons. This CDR3 is built from 16 residues. V lost 1 base to trimming and J lost 3 bases; unmatched junction nucleotides: 5. Germline CDR1 LNHDA, CDR2 SQIVND (reference sequence). The chain employs TRBV19 and TRBJ2-3, with TRBD1 identical over 9 bases. The origin of this receptor is a human patient who received a combined kidney and bone marrow transplant. Part of the T cell pool may stem from the graft donor. The input for sequencing was CD4+ T cells from blood (PBMCs), taken 12 months after the transplant. As DNA, the CDR3 is TGTGCCAGTAGTATAGCTTTCGACAGGGGGACAGATACGCAGTATTTT. Encoded protein: CASSIAFDRGTDTQYF. Using reference TRBV19 and TRBJ2-3 for the parts outside the CDR3, the full variable domain is DGGITQSPKYLFRKEGQNVTLSCEQNLNHDAMYWYRQDPGQGLRLIYYSQIVNDFQKGDIAEGYSVSREKKESFPLTVTSAQKNPTAFYLCASSIAFDRGTDTQYFGPGTRLTVL.